The 31 T cell receptor beta chains in this list originate from one sample, sequenced in a study of cytomegalovirus exposure and HLA in healthy donors. Amplification used 60 Vbeta primers and 13 Jbeta primers. Repertoires were generated with immunoSEQ multiplex PCR, while TCRdb's copy carries only in-frame clones and drops some. The repertoire includes around 180,000 clones, over 75% of them detected once, and around 0.21% sits in the top ten. Sequencing was carried out using PBMCs. The receptors stem from a girl less than two years old in good health and CMV-seronegative.

The V and J genes are TRBV5-5 and TRBJ2-5, with TRBD2 matching 12 bases. Germline loops: CDR1 SGHKS, CDR2 YYEKEE (reference sequence). CDR3 length: 15 amino acids. After removal of 1 base from V and 4 bases from J, the junction contained 2 bases not matched to a gene. Here the CDR3 reads CASSLPGLAGETQYF. The DNA of the CDR3 is TGTGCCAGCAGCTTGCCGGGACTAGCGGGAGAGACCCAGTACTTC.

The CDR3 DNA is TGTGCCAGCAGCTCAAAACTAGCGGGGGGAATAACCGGGGAGCTGTTTTTT. Translation: CASSSKLAGGITGELFF. The V and J genes are TRBV7-3 and TRBJ2-2; the match to TRBD2 covers 12 bases. Germline CDR1 and CDR2: SGHTA and FQGTGA. The CDR3 is 17 amino acids. Trimming at V came to 4 bases and at J to 5 bases, leaving 8 bases not matched to a gene. The full variable domain, its missing parts supplied by reference TRBV7-3 and TRBJ2-2, is GAGVSQTPSNKVTEKGKYVELRCDPISGHTALYWYRQSLGQGPEFLIYFQGTGAADDSGLPNDRFFAVRPEGSVSTLKIQRTERGDSAVYLCASSSKLAGGITGELFFGEGSRLTVL.

This chain joins TRBV7-2 and TRBJ2-5; 11 bases are a match to TRBD2. The J call may not be correct, given that the DNA end is closer to TRBJ2-7. The length of the CDR3 is 16 residues. Germline CDR1 is SGHTA and CDR2 is FQGNSA. The CDR3 nucleotides are TGTGCCAGCAGCTTATATACTAGCGGGGGTTCCTACGAGCAGTACTTC. Its translation: CASSLYTSGGSYEQYF.

The chain combines TRBV6-5 with TRBJ2-5; weak D call: TRBD1 (7 bases). Trimming took 5 bases from V and 2 from J, leaving 9 bases between them. Per germline, CDR1 MNHEY and CDR2 SVGAGI. The CDR3 is 13 residues long. CDR3 DNA sequence: TGTGCCAGCAGTGCAGGGGGGCAAGAGACCCAGTACTTC. It encodes CASSAGGQETQYF.

The rearrangement joins TRBV2 to TRBJ2-3; TRBD2 aligns across 11 bases. This CDR3 comprises 13 residues. Germline V gene data show CDR1 as SNHLY and CDR2 as FYNNEI. V gave up 8 bases and J gave up 5 bases; unmatched junction bases: 3. CDR3 residues: CASSGLAGDTQYF. The CDR3, as DNA: TGTGCCAGCTCTGGACTAGCGGGAGATACGCAGTATTTT.

The rearrangement links TRBV4-2 to TRBJ2-1; 8 positions match TRBD2. CDR3 size: 14 residues. The junction had 3 bases not matched to a gene; V was cut back by 2 bases and J by 6 bases. Germline V gives CDR1 LGHNA, CDR2 YNFKEQ. CDR3 sequence reads: CASSQKSGGNEQFF. CDR3 DNA sequence: TGTGCCAGCAGCCAAAAAAGCGGGGGCAATGAGCAGTTCTTC.

The chain joins TRBV5-1 to TRBJ1-1, with unresolved D. V lost 7 bases to trimming and J lost 1 base, with 11 bases between them. The V gene's germline CDR1 is SGHRS and CDR2 YFSETQ. CDR3 length: 13 residues. The DNA of the CDR3 is TGCGCCAGCGGCCCAGATCAGAACACTGAAGCTTTCTTT. Residues: CASGPDQNTEAFF.

The genes are TRBV5-6 and TRBJ2-3; maybe TRBD2 (6 bases). This CDR3 has 13 residues. Per the germline V gene, CDR1 is SGHDT and CDR2 is YYEEEE. With 3 bases removed from V and 7 bases from J, the gap between germline ends came to 12 bases. The CDR3 sequence is CASSWGVVYTQYF. In DNA form, the CDR3 reads TGTGCCAGCAGCTGGGGGGTAGTCTATACGCAGTATTTT. The entire variable domain, with the rest obtained from reference TRBV5-6 and TRBJ2-3, is as follows: DAGVTQSPTHLIKTRGQQVTLRCSPKSGHDTVSWYQQALGQGPQFIFQYYEEEERQRGNFPDRFSGHQFPNYSSELNVNALLLGDSALYLCASSWGVVYTQYFGPGTRLTVL.

V and J are TRBV30 and TRBJ2-1; 8 bases match TRBD2. The CDR3 loop spans 16 amino acids. After removal of 8 bases from V and 8 bases from J, the junction contained 20 bases not matched to a gene. Germline CDR1 reads GTSNPN; CDR2 reads SVGIG (reference sequence). CDR3 amino acids: CALEETERERIYEQFF. CDR3 DNA: TGTGCCCTGGAGGAAACTGAGCGGGAGAGAATCTATGAGCAGTTCTTC.

V is TRBV19 and J is TRBJ1-5; 7 nucleotides line up with TRBD1. Germline values: CDR1 LNHDA, CDR2 SQIVND (reference sequence). This CDR3 is 14 amino acids long. V was pared by 5 bases and J by 3 bases, with 4 bases of the junction left unmatched. The DNA of the CDR3 is TGTGCCAGTAGTCGACAGGGCAACAATCAGCCCCAGCATTTT. Its protein is CASSRQGNNQPQHF.

The chain combines TRBV6-5 with TRBJ2-3, with D uncertain. V was trimmed by 0 bases and J by 4 bases, leaving 8 bases between them. CDR1 is MNHEY, CDR2 SVGAGI, per germline. CDR3 length: 14 residues. CDR3 loop: CASSYSNFADTQYF. As DNA, the CDR3 is TGTGCCAGCAGTTACTCGAACTTCGCAGATACGCAGTATTTT.

There are a few counts of this clone. The CDR3 reads CASSLGLAGGDTQYF. The CDR3 bases are TGTGCCAGCAGCTTGGGACTAGCGGGAGGAGATACGCAGTATTTT. V usage is TRBV7-2 and J usage is TRBJ2-3; 15 nucleotides align to TRBD2. Trimming at V came to 3 bases and at J to 5 bases, leaving 0 bases not matched to a gene. This CDR3 spans 15 amino acids. Germline lookup yields CDR1 SGHTA and CDR2 FQGNSA. The full variable domain, in which reference TRBV7-2 and TRBJ2-3 provide the parts outside the CDR3, is GAGVSQSPSNKVTEKGKDVELRCDPISGHTALYWYRQSLGQGLEFLIYFQGNSAPDKSGLPSDRFSAERTGGSVSTLTIQRTQQEDSAVYLCASSLGLAGGDTQYFGPGTRLTVL.

The chain couples TRBV5-1 to TRBJ2-1, with 7 bases aligning to TRBD1. The germline V gene has CDR1 SGHRS and CDR2 YFSETQ. Trimming took 4 bases from V and 2 from J; bases not matched to a gene: 9. The CDR3 is made up of 16 amino acids. CDR3 sequence (DNA): TGCGCCAGCAGCCCCGACCCGACAGGGACCTACAATGAGCAGTTCTTC. Its protein product is CASSPDPTGTYNEQFF.

The genes are TRBV4-3 and TRBJ2-7; the match to TRBD2 covers 11 bases. Germline V gene sequence: CDR1 LGHNA, CDR2 YSLEER. The CDR3 extends over 16 amino acids. The V and J ends lost 3 bases and 2 bases, in that order; junction bases with no gene match: 6. CDR3 region: CASSQGISGRAYEQYF. In DNA form, the CDR3 reads TGCGCCAGCAGCCAGGGGATTAGCGGGAGGGCCTACGAGCAGTACTTC.

The chain recombines TRBV5-1 with TRBJ2-3; a weak D match, TRBD2 (6 bases). CDR1 is SGHRS and CDR2 is YFSETQ in the germline V gene. The CDR3 has 13 amino acids. Trimming pared 7 bases from V and 4 bases from J, leaving 13 bases between. The CDR3 region has the DNA TGCGCCAGCGCAGGGCCGGGGGCAGATACGCAGTATTTT. This codes for CASAGPGADTQYF.

The chain uses TRBV9 and TRBJ2-1; 8 bases match TRBD2. The CDR3 contains 14 residues. Germline CDR1 and CDR2: SGDLS and YYNGEE. V trimming: 4 bases; J trimming: 9 bases; junction bases outside the gene matches: 9. CDR3 region: CASSSTGTRGEQFF. Written as DNA, the CDR3 is TGTGCCAGCAGCTCCACCGGGACTAGGGGTGAGCAGTTCTTC.

This clone came up once. The J gene is TRBJ1-2, the V gene TRBV2, with 7 bases identical to TRBD1. Trimming removed 9 bases from V and 5 bases from J; junction bases left unmatched: 6. Germline V gene data show CDR1 as SNHLY and CDR2 as FYNNEI. This CDR3 has 12 residues. The CDR3 protein is CASRRGRYGYTF. CDR3 sequence (DNA): TGTGCCAGTCGGAGGGGGCGATATGGCTACACCTTC.

The rearrangement joins TRBV25-1 to TRBJ2-1, with D possibly TRBD2 on 5 matching bases. With 1 base removed from V and 4 bases from J, the gap between germline ends came to 11 bases. The CDR3 has 15 amino acids. CDR1 is MGHDK, CDR2 SYGVNS, per germline. CDR3 nucleotides: TGTGCCAGCAGTGAATCAGAGCGGCTTTACAATGAGCAGTTCTTC. Its translation is CASSESERLYNEQFF.

The chain combines TRBV6-1 with TRBJ1-2; 7 nucleotides line up with TRBD1. V shed 4 bases and J 8 bases; nucleotides not matched to a gene: 7. There are 13 residues in the CDR3. Germline values: CDR1 MNHNS, CDR2 SASEGT. CDR3 amino acids: CASSGQGFRGYTF. CDR3 nucleotide sequence: TGTGCCAGCAGTGGACAGGGATTCCGAGGCTACACCTTC.

The J gene is TRBJ1-2, the V gene TRBV9, with 8 positions matching TRBD1. The CDR3 length is 14 residues. The trim removed 4 bases at V and 4 bases at J, leaving 6 bases unmatched. Germline V gene data show CDR1 as SGDLS and CDR2 as YYNGEE. The CDR3 loop is CASSPRTGTYGYTF. The CDR3 DNA sequence: TGTGCCAGCAGCCCCAGGACAGGGACCTATGGCTACACCTTC.

As for this clone: One end of the junction varies from germline; a read error may be responsible. CDR3 residues: CSSSLARSGLAVYEQYF. CDR3 DNA sequence: TGTTCCAGCAGCTTAGCCCGAAGTGGACTAGCGGTATACGAGCAGTACTTC. The rearrangement links TRBV7-9 to TRBJ2-7; 10 bases are shared with TRBD2. CDR3 length: 17 amino acids. Germline-derived CDR1 and CDR2 are SEHNR and FQNEAQ (reference sequence).

This clone turned up a few times. The DNA of the CDR3 is TGTGCCACCAGAAGCGGGAGGTACGTGGCCCAGTACTTC. Amino acid sequence: CATRSGRYVAQYF. This chain links TRBV15 with TRBJ2-5; TRBD2 agrees at 9 bases. The J segment lost 9 bases and the V segment lost 6 bases, leaving 8 bases of the junction unmatched. Germline CDR1 LNHNV, CDR2 YYDKDF (reference sequence). CDR3 length: 13 amino acids.

This rearrangement joins TRBV4-3 to TRBJ2-7; D is perhaps TRBD1 (6 bases). The CDR3 covers 15 residues. The ends were cut back, 3 bases at V and 3 bases at J, with 15 bases in the middle. CDR1 LGHNA and CDR2 YSLEER come from the germline V gene. CDR3 in amino acids: CASSQGTDSLYEQYF. Written as DNA, the CDR3 is TGCGCCAGCAGCCAGGGGACGGACAGTCTCTACGAGCAGTACTTC.

The chain recombines TRBV27 with TRBJ2-7; 9 bases align to TRBD2. The length of the CDR3 is 13 residues. CDR1 is MNHEY, CDR2 SMNVEV, per germline (reference sequence). Trimming took 0 bases from V and 11 from J; bases not matched to a gene: 5. CDR3 sequence reads: CASSLSGGRAKYF. Here the CDR3 DNA reads TGTGCCAGCAGTTTATCGGGCGGGAGGGCGAAGTACTTC.

CDR3 nucleotides: TGTGCCAGCAGTGACAGGGGGCTTACTGAAGCTTTCTTT. This translates into CASSDRGLTEAFF. V usage is TRBV25-1 and J usage is TRBJ1-1; 8 nucleotides align to TRBD1. The CDR3 is 13 amino acids. Germline loops: CDR1 MGHDK, CDR2 SYGVNS. Losses at the gene ends were 3 bases for V and 5 bases for J; bases not matched to a gene: 2.

This clone was seen once. The chain joins TRBV7-9 to TRBJ2-3; TRBD2 aligns across 9 bases. Germline V gives CDR1 SEHNR, CDR2 FQNEAQ (reference sequence). The J segment lost 1 base and the V segment lost 5 bases, leaving 7 bases of the junction unmatched. This CDR3 has 16 amino acids. The CDR3 loop is CASSREIAGGTDTQYF. The CDR3 DNA reads as TGTGCCAGCAGCCGCGAGATAGCGGGAGGCACAGATACGCAGTATTTT.

The rearrangement joins TRBV25-1 to TRBJ1-2; TRBD1 is a possible D gene (6 bases). The CDR3 consists of 11 residues. Deletions cut 8 bases from V and 7 bases from J, with 11 bases between. The germline V gene encodes CDR1 MGHDK and CDR2 SYGVNS. The CDR3: CASGTISGYTF. The DNA of the CDR3 is TGTGCCAGCGGGACAATCTCTGGCTACACCTTC.

The chain recombines TRBV2 with TRBJ1-5; the D is unclear. Deletions cut 4 bases from V and 4 bases from J, with 11 bases between. From germline, CDR1 is SNHLY and CDR2 FYNNEI. The CDR3 consists of 14 residues. The chain's CDR3 is CASSGHSINQPQHF. Written as DNA, the CDR3 is TGTGCCAGCAGTGGCCACAGCATTAATCAGCCCCAGCATTTT.

The chain uses TRBV4-1 and TRBJ2-5; D not certain. The germline V and J ends were trimmed by 2 bases and 1 base, with 14 bases remaining between them. The CDR3 runs 16 residues. CDR1 MGHRA and CDR2 YSYEKL come from the germline V gene. The CDR3 loop reads CASSQSYEYPQETQYF. The CDR3 DNA reads as TGCGCCAGCAGCCAAAGCTACGAGTACCCCCAAGAGACCCAGTACTTC.

In nucleotides, the CDR3 is TGTGCCAGCAGCTTGGCCTCAGGGGAGGCTTTCTTT. Protein: CASSLASGEAFF. The rearrangement links TRBV5-6 to TRBJ1-1; D perhaps matches TRBD1 (6 bases). Germline loops: CDR1 SGHDT, CDR2 YYEEEE. V lost 0 bases to trimming and J lost 11 bases, with 11 bases between them. The CDR3 extends over 12 amino acids.

The V gene is TRBV7-9, the J gene TRBJ2-5, with D possibly matching TRBD2 (6 bases). CDR3 length: 18 residues. The germline V gene has CDR1 SEHNR and CDR2 FQNEAQ (reference sequence). V shed 6 bases and J shed 4 bases, with 27 bases lying between them. CDR3 residues: CASSSTAGRTPRAETQYF. The CDR3 DNA sequence: TGTGCCAGCAGTTCAACCGCGGGGCGGACTCCTAGGGCAGAGACCCAGTACTTC.